The entry below gives a single T cell receptor (beta chain) sequence along with its context. This entry belongs to a study of control samples from healthy donors and cancer patients. TCRdb keeps only in-frame clones here, not all; method: immunoSEQ multiplex PCR. The table has some 73,000 clones, roughly 94% seen once. Sequenced material: blood. The source is a woman aged 40 to 50 in good health.

CDR3 sequence: CATSRVGGRHNSPLHF. The DNA of the CDR3 is TGTGCCACCAGCAGAGTGGGAGGGAGGCATAATTCACCCCTCCACTTT. The chain has TRBV15 and TRBJ1-6, with D unclear. CDR1 and CDR2 (germline): LNHNV, YYDKDF (reference sequence). Trimming cost V 1 base and J 5 bases, with 12 bases left between them. The CDR3 sequence is 16 residues long.